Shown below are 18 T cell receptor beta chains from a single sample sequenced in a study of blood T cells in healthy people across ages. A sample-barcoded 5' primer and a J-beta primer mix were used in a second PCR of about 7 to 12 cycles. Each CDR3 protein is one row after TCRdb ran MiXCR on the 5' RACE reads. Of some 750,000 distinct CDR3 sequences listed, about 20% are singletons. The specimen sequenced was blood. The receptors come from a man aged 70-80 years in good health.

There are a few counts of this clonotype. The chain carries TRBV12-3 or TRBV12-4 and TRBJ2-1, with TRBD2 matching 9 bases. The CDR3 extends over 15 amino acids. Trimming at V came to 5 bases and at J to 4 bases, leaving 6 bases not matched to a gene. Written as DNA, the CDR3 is TGTGCCAGCAGTCACCTGACTAGCGGTTACAATGAGCAGTTCTTC. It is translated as CASSHLTSGYNEQFF.

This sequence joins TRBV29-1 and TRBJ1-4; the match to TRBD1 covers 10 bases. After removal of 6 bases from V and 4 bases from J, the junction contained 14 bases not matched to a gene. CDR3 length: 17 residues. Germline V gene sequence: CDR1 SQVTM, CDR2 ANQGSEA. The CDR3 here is CSVKPGTGDQFNEKLFF. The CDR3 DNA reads TGCAGCGTCAAACCCGGGACAGGGGATCAATTTAATGAAAAACTGTTTTTT.

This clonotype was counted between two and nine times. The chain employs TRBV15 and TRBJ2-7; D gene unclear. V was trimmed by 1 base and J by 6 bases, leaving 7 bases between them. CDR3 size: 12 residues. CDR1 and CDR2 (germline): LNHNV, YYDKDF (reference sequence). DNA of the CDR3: TGTGCCACCAGCAGAGTGACATCCGAGCAGTACTTC. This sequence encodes CATSRVTSEQYF. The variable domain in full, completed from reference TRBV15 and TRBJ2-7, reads DAMVIQNPRYQVTQFGKPVTLSCSQTLNHNVMYWYQQKSSQAPKLLFHYYDKDFNNEADTPDNFQSRRPNTSFCFLDIRSPGLGDTAMYLCATSRVTSEQYFGPGTRLTVT.

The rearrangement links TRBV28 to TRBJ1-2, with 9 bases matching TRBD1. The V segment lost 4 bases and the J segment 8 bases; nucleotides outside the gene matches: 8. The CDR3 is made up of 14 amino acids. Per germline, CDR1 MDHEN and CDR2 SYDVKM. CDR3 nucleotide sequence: TGTGCCAGCAGTTCGCAACCGGGACAGGGAGGCTACACCTTC. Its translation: CASSSQPGQGGYTF.

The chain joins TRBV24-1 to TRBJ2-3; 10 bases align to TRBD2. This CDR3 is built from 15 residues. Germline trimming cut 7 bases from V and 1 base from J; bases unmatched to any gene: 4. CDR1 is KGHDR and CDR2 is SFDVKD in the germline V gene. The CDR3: CATRTGTSGTDTQYF. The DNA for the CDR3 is TGTGCCACCAGAACCGGGACTAGCGGCACAGATACGCAGTATTTT.

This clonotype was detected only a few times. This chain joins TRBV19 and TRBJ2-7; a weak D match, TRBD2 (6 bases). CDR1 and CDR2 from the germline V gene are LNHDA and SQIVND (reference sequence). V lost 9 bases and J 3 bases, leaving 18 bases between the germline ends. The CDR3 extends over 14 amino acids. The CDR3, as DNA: TGTGCCAGAAGGGACTTTTCTCGGGACTACGAGCAGTACGTC. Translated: CARRDFSRDYEQYV.

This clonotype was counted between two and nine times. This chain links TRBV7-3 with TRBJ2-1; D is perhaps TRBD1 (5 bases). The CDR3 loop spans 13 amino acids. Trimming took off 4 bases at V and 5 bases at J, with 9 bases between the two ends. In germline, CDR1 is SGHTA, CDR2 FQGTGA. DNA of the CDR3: TGTGCCAGCAGCTCGACAGCTAACAATGAGCAGTTCTTC. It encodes CASSSTANNEQFF.

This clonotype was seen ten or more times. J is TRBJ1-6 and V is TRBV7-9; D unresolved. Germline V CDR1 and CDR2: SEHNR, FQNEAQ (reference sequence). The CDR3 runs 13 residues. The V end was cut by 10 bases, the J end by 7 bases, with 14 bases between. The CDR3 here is CATGSVGNSPLHF. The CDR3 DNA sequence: TGTGCCACCGGGTCTGTGGGAAATTCACCCCTCCACTTT.

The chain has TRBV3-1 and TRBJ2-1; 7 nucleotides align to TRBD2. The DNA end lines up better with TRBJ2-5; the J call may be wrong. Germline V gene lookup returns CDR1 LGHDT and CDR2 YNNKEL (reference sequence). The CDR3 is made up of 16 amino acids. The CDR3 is CASSQRKTSSSETQYF. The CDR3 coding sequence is TGTGCCAGCAGCCAACGCAAGACTAGCTCGTCCGAGACCCAGTACTTC.

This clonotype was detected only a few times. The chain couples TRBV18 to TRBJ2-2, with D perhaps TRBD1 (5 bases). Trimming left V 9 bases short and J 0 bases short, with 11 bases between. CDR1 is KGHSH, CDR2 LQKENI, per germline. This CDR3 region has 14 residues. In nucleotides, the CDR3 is TGTGCCAGTACAGGTTTATCGAACACCGGGGAGCTGTTTTTT. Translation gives CASTGLSNTGELFF.

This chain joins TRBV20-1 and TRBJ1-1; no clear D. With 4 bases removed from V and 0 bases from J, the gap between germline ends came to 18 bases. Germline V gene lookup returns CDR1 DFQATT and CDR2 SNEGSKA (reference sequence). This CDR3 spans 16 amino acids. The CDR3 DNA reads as TGCAGTGCTATTTTACCCTTCTTCGACATGAACACTGAAGCTTTCTTT. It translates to CSAILPFFDMNTEAFF.

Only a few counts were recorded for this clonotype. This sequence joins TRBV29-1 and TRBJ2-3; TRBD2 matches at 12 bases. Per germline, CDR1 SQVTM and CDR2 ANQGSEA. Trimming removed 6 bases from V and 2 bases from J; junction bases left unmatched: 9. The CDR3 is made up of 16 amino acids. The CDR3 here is CSVTGLAGAITDTQYF. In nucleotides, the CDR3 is TGCAGCGTGACGGGACTAGCGGGCGCCATCACAGATACGCAGTATTTT.

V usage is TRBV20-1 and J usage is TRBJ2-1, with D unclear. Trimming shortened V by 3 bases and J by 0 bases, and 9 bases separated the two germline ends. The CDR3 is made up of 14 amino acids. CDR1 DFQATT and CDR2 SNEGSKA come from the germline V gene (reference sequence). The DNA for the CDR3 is TGCAGTGCTAGTGTGGACCACTCCTACAATGAGCAGTTCTTC. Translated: CSASVDHSYNEQFF.

The chain's CDR3 is CASSFPGTGSYNEQFF. DNA of the CDR3: TGTGCCAGCAGTTTTCCCGGGACAGGCTCCTACAATGAGCAGTTCTTC. This chain joins TRBV28 and TRBJ2-1; 8 bases match TRBD1. Germline CDR1 is MDHEN and CDR2 is SYDVKM. CDR3 length: 16 amino acids. V was pared by 3 bases and J by 0 bases, with 4 bases of the junction left unmatched.

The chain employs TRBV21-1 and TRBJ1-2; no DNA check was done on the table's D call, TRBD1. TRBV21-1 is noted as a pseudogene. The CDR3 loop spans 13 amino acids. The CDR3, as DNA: TGTGCCAGCATCAAGGGGGAATACTATGGCTACACCTTC. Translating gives CASIKGEYYGYTF.

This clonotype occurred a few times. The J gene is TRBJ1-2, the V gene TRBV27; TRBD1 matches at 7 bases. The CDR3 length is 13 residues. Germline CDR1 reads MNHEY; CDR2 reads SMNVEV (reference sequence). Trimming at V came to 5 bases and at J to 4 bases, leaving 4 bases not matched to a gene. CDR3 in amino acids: CASSKGASYGYTF. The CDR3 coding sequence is TGTGCCAGCAGTAAGGGGGCCAGCTATGGCTACACCTTC.

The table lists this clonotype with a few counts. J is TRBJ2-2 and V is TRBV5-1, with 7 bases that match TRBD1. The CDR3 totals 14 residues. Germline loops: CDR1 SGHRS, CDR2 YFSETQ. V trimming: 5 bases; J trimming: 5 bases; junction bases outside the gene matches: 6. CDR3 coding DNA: TGCGCCAGCAGACCCGGGACAGAGACCGGGGAGCTGTTTTTT. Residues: CASRPGTETGELFF.

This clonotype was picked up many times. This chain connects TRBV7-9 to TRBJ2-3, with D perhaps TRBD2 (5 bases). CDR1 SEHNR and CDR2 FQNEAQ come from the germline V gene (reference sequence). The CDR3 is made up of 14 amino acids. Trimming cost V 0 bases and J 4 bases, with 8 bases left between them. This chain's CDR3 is CASSLAGGADTQYF. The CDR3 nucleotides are TGTGCCAGCAGCTTAGCTGGAGGAGCAGATACGCAGTATTTT.